This T cell receptor beta chain was sequenced for a study of cytomegalovirus exposure and HLA in healthy donors. This CDR3 is built from 15 residues. J was trimmed by 4 bases and V by 5 bases; bases with no gene match: 5. Germline V gives CDR1 SGHTA, CDR2 FQGTGA. PCR amplification relied on 60 Vbeta primers (plus 13 Jbeta primers). The data were produced by immunoSEQ multiplex PCR, yet TCRdb's version contains in-frame clones alone and is incomplete. The sample lists 150,000 to 200,000 clones; around 78% were seen once. The chain carries TRBV7-3 and TRBJ2-5; 12 bases fit TRBD1. Material: PBMCs. This TCR derives from a man aged 25-45 years in good health and CMV-seronegative. CDR3 protein: CASSTGQGARETQYF. The CDR3 nucleotides are TGTGCCAGCAGCACGGGACAGGGGGCGCGAGAGACCCAGTACTTC.